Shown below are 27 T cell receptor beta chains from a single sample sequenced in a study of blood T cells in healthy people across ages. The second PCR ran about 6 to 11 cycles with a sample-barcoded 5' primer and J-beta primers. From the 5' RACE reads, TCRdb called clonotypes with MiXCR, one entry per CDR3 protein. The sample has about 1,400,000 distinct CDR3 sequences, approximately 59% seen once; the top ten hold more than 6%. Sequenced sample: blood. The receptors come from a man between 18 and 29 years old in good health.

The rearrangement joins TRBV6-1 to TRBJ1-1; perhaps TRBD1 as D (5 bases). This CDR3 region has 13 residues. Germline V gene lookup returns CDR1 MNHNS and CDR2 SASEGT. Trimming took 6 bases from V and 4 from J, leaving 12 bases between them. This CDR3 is CASRPGTSTEAFF. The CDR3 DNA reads TGTGCCAGCAGACCCGGGACCTCCACTGAAGCTTTCTTT.

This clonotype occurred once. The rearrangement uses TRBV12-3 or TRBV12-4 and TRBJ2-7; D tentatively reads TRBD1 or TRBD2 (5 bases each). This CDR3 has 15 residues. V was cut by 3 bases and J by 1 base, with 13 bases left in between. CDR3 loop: CASSFFVGGSYEQYF. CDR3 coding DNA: TGTGCCAGCAGTTTCTTTGTTGGGGGTTCCTACGAGCAGTACTTC.

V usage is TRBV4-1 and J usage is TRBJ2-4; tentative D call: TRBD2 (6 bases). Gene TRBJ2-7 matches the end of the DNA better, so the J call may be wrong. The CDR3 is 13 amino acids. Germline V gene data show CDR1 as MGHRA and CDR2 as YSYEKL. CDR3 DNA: TGCGCCAGCAGCGCGCGGGAAACCTACGAGCAGTACTTC. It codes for CASSARETYEQYF.

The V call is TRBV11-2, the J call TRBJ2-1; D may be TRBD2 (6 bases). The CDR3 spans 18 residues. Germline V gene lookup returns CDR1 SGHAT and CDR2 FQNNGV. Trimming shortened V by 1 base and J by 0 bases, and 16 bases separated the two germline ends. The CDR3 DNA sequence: TGTGCCAGCAGCTTAGGTCTAGCGCCGGTCAGCTCCTACAATGAGCAGTTCTTC. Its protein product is CASSLGLAPVSSYNEQFF. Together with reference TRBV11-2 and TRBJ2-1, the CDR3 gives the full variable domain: EAGVAQSPRYKIIEKRQSVAFWCNPISGHATLYWYQQILGQGPKLLIQFQNNGVVDDSQLPKDRFSAERLKGVDSTLKIQPAKLEDSAVYLCASSLGLAPVSSYNEQFFGPGTRLTVL.

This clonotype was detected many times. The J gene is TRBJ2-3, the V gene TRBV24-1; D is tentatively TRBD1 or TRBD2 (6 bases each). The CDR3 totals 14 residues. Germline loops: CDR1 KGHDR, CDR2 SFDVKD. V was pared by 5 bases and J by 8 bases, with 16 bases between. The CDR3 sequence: CATSGTEGGSTQYF. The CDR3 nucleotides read TGTGCCACCAGTGGGACGGAGGGGGGATCTACGCAGTATTTT.

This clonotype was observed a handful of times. DNA of the CDR3: TGTGCCAGCAGCTCCTATGGGGCGGGAGTCAATGAGCAGTACTTC. Its translation is CASSSYGAGVNEQYF. The chain combines TRBV5-5 with TRBJ2-5, with 7 bases identical to TRBD2. V lost 3 bases to trimming and J lost 11 bases; unmatched junction nucleotides: 16. This CDR3 is 15 amino acids long. The germline gives CDR1 SGHKS, CDR2 YYEKEE (reference sequence).

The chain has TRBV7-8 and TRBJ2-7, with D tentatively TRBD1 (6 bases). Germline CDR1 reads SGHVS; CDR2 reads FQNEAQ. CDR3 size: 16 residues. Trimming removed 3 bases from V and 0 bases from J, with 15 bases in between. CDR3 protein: CASSFSDRRSSYEQYF. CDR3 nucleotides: TGTGCCAGCAGCTTCTCCGACAGGAGGAGCTCCTACGAGCAGTACTTC.

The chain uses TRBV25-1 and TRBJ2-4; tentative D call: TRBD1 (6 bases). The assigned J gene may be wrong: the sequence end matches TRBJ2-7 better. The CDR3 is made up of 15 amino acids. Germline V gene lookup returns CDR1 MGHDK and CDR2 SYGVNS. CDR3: CASSEWPGATYEQYF. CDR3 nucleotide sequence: TGTGCCAGCAGTGAATGGCCAGGGGCCACCTACGAGCAGTACTTC.

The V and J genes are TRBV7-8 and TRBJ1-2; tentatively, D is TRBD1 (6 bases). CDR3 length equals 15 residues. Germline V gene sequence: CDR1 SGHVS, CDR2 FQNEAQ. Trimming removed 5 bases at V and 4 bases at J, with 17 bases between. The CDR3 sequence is CASSPGWGRIYGYTF. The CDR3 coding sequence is TGTGCCAGCAGCCCTGGATGGGGGCGGATCTATGGCTACACCTTC.

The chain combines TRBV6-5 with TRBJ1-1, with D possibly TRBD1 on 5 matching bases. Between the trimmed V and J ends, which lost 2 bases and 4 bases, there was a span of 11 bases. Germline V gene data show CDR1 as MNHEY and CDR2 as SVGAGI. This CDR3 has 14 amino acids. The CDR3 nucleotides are TGTGCCAGCAGTTACGCAGGGTCGGGCACTGAAGCTTTCTTT. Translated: CASSYAGSGTEAFF.

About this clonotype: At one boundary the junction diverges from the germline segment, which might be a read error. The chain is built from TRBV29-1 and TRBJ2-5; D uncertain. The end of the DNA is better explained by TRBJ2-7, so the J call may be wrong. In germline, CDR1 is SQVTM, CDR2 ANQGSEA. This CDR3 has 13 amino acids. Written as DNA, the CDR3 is TGCAGCGGTGAAGATGGATCTAGTGGCGAGCAGTACTTC. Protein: CSGEDGSSGEQYF.

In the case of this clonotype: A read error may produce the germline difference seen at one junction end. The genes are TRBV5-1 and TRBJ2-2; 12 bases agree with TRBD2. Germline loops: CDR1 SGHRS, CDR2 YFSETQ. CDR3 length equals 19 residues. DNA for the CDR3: TGCGCCAGCAGCTTGGGACTAGCGGGAGATGTGGCGAACAACGGGGAGCTGTTTTTT. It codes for CASSLGLAGDVANNGELFF.

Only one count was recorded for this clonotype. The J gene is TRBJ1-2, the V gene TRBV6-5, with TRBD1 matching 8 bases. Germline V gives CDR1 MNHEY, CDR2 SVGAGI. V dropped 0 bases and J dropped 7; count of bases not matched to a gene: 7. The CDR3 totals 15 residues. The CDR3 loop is CASSYSKGQGAGYTF. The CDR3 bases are TGTGCCAGCAGTTACTCGAAAGGTCAGGGGGCTGGCTACACCTTC.

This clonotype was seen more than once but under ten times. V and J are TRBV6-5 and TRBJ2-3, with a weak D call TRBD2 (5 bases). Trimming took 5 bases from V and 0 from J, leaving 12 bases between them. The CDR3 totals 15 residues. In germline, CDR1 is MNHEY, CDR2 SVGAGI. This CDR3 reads CASSLSGPSTDTQYF. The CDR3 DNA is TGTGCCAGCAGTCTCAGCGGACCTAGCACAGATACGCAGTATTTT.

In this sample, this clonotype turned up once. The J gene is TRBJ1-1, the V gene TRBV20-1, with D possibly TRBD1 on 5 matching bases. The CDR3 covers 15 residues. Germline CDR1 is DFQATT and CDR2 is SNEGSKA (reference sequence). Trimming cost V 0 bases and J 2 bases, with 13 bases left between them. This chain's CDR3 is CSARDIGADNTEAFF. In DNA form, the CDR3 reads TGCAGTGCTAGAGATATCGGGGCAGATAACACTGAAGCTTTCTTT.

CDR3 DNA: TGTGCCAGCAGTGAAGTCCCATCGGGACTAGACGCCTACGAGCAGTACTTC. It codes for CASSEVPSGLDAYEQYF. The chain has TRBV2 and TRBJ2-7, with TRBD2 identical over 8 bases. CDR1 is SNHLY and CDR2 is FYNNEI in the germline V gene. The CDR3 has 17 residues. The V and J ends lost 1 base and 2 bases, in that order; junction bases with no gene match: 10.

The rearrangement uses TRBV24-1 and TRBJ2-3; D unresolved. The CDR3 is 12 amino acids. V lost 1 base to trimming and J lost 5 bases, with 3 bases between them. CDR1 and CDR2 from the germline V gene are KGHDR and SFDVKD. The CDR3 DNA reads TGTGCCACCAGTGATTTTATAGATACGCAGTATTTT. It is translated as CATSDFIDTQYF.

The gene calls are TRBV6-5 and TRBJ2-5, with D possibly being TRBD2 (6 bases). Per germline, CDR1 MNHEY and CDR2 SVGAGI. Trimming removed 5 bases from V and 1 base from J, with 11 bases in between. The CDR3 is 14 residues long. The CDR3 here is CASSALTSQETQYF. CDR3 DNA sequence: TGTGCCAGCAGTGCCCTGACTAGCCAAGAGACCCAGTACTTC.

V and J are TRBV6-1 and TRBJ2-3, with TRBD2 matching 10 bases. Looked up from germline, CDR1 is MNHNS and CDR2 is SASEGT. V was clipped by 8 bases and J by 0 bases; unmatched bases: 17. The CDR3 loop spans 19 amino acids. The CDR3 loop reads CASGSGGLGSSSSTDTQYF. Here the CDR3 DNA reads TGTGCCAGCGGTAGCGGGGGGCTAGGGTCAAGCTCTAGCACAGATACGCAGTATTTT.

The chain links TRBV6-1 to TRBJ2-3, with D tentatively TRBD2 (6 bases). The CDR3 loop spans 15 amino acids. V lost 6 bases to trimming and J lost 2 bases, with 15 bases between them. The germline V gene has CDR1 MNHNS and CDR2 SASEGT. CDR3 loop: CASRMLARSTDTQYF. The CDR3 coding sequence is TGTGCCAGCAGGATGCTAGCGAGATCCACAGATACGCAGTATTTT.

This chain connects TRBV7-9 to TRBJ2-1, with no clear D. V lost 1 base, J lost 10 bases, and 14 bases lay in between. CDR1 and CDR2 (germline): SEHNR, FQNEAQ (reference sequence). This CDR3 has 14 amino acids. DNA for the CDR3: TGTGCCAGCAGCTTAGAGATCGCAAAGGGCGAGCAGTTCTTC. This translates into CASSLEIAKGEQFF.

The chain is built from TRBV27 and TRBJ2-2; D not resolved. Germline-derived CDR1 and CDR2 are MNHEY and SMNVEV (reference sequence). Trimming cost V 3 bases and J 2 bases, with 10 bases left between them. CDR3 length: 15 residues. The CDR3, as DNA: TGTGCCAGCAGTTTCTTACAGAGTAACACCGGGGAGCTGTTTTTT. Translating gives CASSFLQSNTGELFF.

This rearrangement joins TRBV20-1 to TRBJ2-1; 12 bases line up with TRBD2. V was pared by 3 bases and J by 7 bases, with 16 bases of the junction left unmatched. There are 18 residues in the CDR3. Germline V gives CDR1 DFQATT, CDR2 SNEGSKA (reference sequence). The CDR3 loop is CSARSLAGGVYIRNEQFF. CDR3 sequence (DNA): TGCAGTGCTAGGTCCCTAGCGGGAGGGGTATATATACGGAATGAGCAGTTCTTC.

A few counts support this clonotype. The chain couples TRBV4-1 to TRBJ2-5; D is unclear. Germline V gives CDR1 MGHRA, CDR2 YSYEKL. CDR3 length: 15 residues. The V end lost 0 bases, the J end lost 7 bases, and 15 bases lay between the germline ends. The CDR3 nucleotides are TGCGCCAGCAGCCAAGATAGCCCGCCCAGTGGGACCCAGTACTTC. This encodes CASSQDSPPSGTQYF.

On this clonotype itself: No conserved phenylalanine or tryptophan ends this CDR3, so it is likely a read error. The CDR3 nucleotides are TGCGCCAGCAGCTTTAAACCGGACAGTGCCTTGGGGGAGCAGTACTTG. It encodes CASSFKPDSALGEQYL. The chain uses TRBV5-1 and TRBJ2-7; a possible D gene is TRBD1 (6 bases). With 2 bases removed from V and 7 bases from J, the gap between germline ends came to 22 bases. Per the germline V gene, CDR1 is SGHRS and CDR2 is YFSETQ. CDR3 length: 16 amino acids.

The CDR3 protein is CSASPPTSGGAYF. For the CDR3, the DNA is TGCAGTGCTAGCCCCCCGACTAGCGGGGGAGCGTATTTT. The chain has TRBV20-1 and TRBJ2-3, with TRBD2 matching 12 bases. CDR1 is DFQATT, CDR2 SNEGSKA, per germline (reference sequence). This CDR3 region has 13 residues. Unmatched junction bases numbered 9, after V lost 3 bases and J lost 14 bases.

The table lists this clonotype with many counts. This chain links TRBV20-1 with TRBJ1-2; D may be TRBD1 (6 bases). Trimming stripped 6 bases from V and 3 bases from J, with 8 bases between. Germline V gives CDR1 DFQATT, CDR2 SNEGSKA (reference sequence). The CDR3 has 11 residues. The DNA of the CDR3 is TGCAGTGCCCGGACAGACTATGGCTACACCTTC. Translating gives CSARTDYGYTF.